A selection of T cell receptor beta chains follows, all from one sample in a study of regulatory T cells in long-lasting Graves disease. TCRdb used MiXCR to reprocess the multiplex PCR reads, holding one entry per CDR3 protein. The sample holds hundreds of thousands of distinct CDR3 sequences, about 15% seen once. Separately, the same data were catalogued under a study of T cells in Graves' hyperthyroidism and ophthalmopathy.

This material consisted of peripheral blood mononuclear cells (PBMCs), taken at new diagnosis, from a patient treated with antithyroid drugs. These receptor sequences come from a woman aged 25-40 years with Graves disease. Each CDR3 is given with its conserved first and last residue. Fields, in order: V gene, J gene, clone size, D gene, CDR3 DNA, CDR3 protein. D genes are given only for firm matches. Clone size is stated in some rows and not others, as once, few, many or a class when expanded.

>TRBV6-2/TRBV6-3|TRBJ2-2|many|TRBD2
TGTGCCAGCAGTTACGGGCTAGCGGGAAAGGGAACCGGGGAGCTGTTTTTT
CASSYGLAGKGTGELFF
>TRBV28|TRBJ2-5|many|TRBD2
TGTGCCAGCAGCCTGACTAGCGGGAGGGTCCGAGAAGAGACCCAGTACTTC
CASSLTSGRVREETQYF
>TRBV6-1|TRBJ2-1|many|NA
TGTGCCAGCAGTGACAGGTACTCCTACAATGAGCAGTTCTTC
CASSDRYSYNEQFF
>TRBV11-3|TRBJ2-1|few|NA
TGTGCCAGCACCTCCCAAACCGGAGCGGGTGAGCAGTTCTTC
CASTSQTGAGEQFF
>TRBV4-3|TRBJ1-2|NA|TRBD1
TGCGCCAGCAGCACCCGGGACAGAGGGAACTATGGCTACACCTTC
CASSTRDRGNYGYTF
>TRBV2|TRBJ2-3|many|NA
TGTGCCAGCAGTGAACAAGGGGCCACAGATACGCAGTATTTT
CASSEQGATDTQYF
>TRBV5-5|TRBJ2-3|many|NA
TGTGCCAGCAAGCTGCGCGGGACAGATACGCAGTATTTT
CASKLRGTDTQYF
>TRBV2|TRBJ2-5|NA|NA
TGTGCCAGCACCGGGGTAGCTGGGCAAGAGACCCAGTACTTC
CASTGVAGQETQYF
>TRBV3-1|TRBJ2-7|many|TRBD1
TGTGCCAGCAGCCTAGGACCCGGGACAGAACTATACGAGCAGTACTTC
CASSLGPGTELYEQYF
>TRBV11-2|TRBJ2-1|few|TRBD2
TGTGCCAGCAGCTTGGGGACTAGCGGGAGTGGTGAGCAGTTCTTC
CASSLGTSGSGEQFF
>TRBV9|TRBJ2-1|NA|NA
TGTGCCAGCAGCGTAGACGAGGTCTCCTACAATGAGCAGTTCTTC
CASSVDEVSYNEQFF
>TRBV29-1|TRBJ2-7|many|NA
TGCAGCGTGGGACGGACGTACGAGCAGTACTTC
CSVGRTYEQYF
>TRBV11-1|TRBJ1-1|many|NA
TGTGCCAGCAGCTTTGATAGAAATGAAGCTTTCTTT
CASSFDRNEAFF
>TRBV7-6|TRBJ2-7|many|NA
TGTGCCAGCAGCTTAGGACCATTCTACGAGCAGTACTTC
CASSLGPFYEQYF
>TRBV7-9|TRBJ2-1|many|NA
TGTGCCAGCCGATCCGAAGGGTATGAGCAGTTCTTC
CASRSEGYEQFF
>TRBV5-1|TRBJ2-1|many|NA
TGCGCCAGCAGCGACTACGAGTACAATGAGCAGTTCTTC
CASSDYEYNEQFF